This TCR beta chain was identified during a study of blood T cell repertoires in COVID-19. Looking at the study overall: Nucleic acid was either cDNA or gDNA, and it came from T cells, B-cell-depleted T cells, or PBMCs.

This CDR3 has 13 amino acids. Trimming took off 7 bases at V and 3 bases at J, with 7 bases between the two ends. CDR1 and CDR2 (germline): MNHNY, SVGAGI (reference sequence). Under the authors' procedure: Estimates of nucleated cell counts were drawn from the amplification of reference gene primers. Sequenced by immunoSEQ multiplex PCR; TCRdb stores in-frame clones only, minus some. Clone size and the V and J calls come from that table; the DNA yielded D and trimming. Here the sample spans approximately 100,000 clones, roughly nine tenths being singletons. This chain connects TRBV6-6 to TRBJ1-6; D remains ambiguous. This TCR was recovered from a man in his fifties with acute or convalescent COVID-19. The source material was peripheral blood. The CDR3 coding sequence is TGTGCCAGCACCCACGGCTATAATTCACCCCTCCACTTT. As protein: CASTHGYNSPLHF.